Given below is one T cell receptor beta chain in context. Its antigen is unknown. This entry is derived from a study of cytomegalovirus exposure and HLA in healthy donors. Overall study results and limits: The authors confirmed in vitro that a few CMV-associated chains were specific for CMV antigens.

Trimming left V 4 bases short and J 6 bases short, with 14 bases between. This CDR3 is 13 amino acids long. CDR1 is SGHRS, CDR2 YFSETQ, per germline. The assay was immunoSEQ multiplex PCR, and TCRdb's table has in-frame clones only and misses some. The sample lists about 200,000 clones, 70% to 90% occurring once. The TCR sequence derives from a woman aged 18-35 years in good health and CMV-seronegative. The chain uses TRBV5-1 and TRBJ2-7; maybe TRBD2 (6 bases). Sequencing used PBMCs. The CDR3 DNA is TGCGCCAGCAGCGCCCGTGGGGGAGGCGAGCAGTACTTC. Amino acid sequence: CASSARGGGEQYF.